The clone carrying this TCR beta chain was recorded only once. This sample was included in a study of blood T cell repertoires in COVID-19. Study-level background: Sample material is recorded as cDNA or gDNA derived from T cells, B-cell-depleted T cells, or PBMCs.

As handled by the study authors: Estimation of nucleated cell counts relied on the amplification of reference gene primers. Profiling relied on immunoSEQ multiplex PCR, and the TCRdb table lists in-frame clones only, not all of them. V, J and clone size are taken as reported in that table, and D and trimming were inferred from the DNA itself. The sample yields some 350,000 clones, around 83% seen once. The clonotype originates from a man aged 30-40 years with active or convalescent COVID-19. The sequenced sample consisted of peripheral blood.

CDR3 DNA sequence: TGTGCCAGCACGGATGGTGGCAGGGGTTTGGCCGAGCAGTACTTC. As protein: CASTDGGRGLAEQYF. The rearrangement links TRBV2 to TRBJ2-7, with D maybe TRBD1 (6 bases). V lost 7 bases to trimming and J lost 6 bases, with 22 bases between them. Germline assignment: CDR1 SNHLY and CDR2 FYNNEI. CDR3 size: 15 residues.